The rows below give T cell receptor beta chains drawn from one sample of a study of CD8+ T cells in alopecia areata. The method was immunoSEQ multiplex PCR; TCRdb's version includes in-frame clones alone and lacks a portion of them. The table lists hundreds of thousands of clones, 67% of them singletons. The sample was CD4+ T cells sorted from blood, taken at week 0. Every receptor here comes from a human donor with alopecia areata. Both conserved end residues are part of each CDR3. The D gene is left open where the match is weak. A row's size may be missing; if present it is once, few, many or a size class.

clone_size: -; v_call: TRBV30; j_call: TRBJ1-5; d_call: -; cdr3_aa: CAWSVDSNQPQHF; cdr3_nt: TGTGCCTGGAGTGTGGATAGCAATCAGCCCCAGCATTTT
clone_size: -; v_call: TRBV5-6; j_call: TRBJ2-5; d_call: TRBD2; cdr3_aa: CASSVGLAGDETQYF; cdr3_nt: TGTGCCAGCAGCGTAGGGCTAGCGGGGGATGAGACCCAGTACTTC
clone_size: -; v_call: TRBV20-1; j_call: TRBJ2-5; d_call: -; cdr3_aa: CSPAREETQYF; cdr3_nt: TGCAGCCCTGCTAGAGAAGAGACCCAGTACTTC
clone_size: once; v_call: TRBV4-3; j_call: TRBJ2-3; d_call: -; cdr3_aa: CASSQGGTADTQYF; cdr3_nt: TGCGCCAGCAGCCAAGGAGGCACAGCAGATACGCAGTATTTT
clone_size: -; v_call: TRBV6-1; j_call: TRBJ2-7; d_call: -; cdr3_aa: CASYGEAAYEQYF; cdr3_nt: TGTGCCAGCTACGGAGAAGCAGCCTACGAGCAGTACTTC
clone_size: -; v_call: TRBV29-1; j_call: TRBJ2-5; d_call: -; cdr3_aa: CSAHGYLQETQYF; cdr3_nt: TGCAGCGCTCACGGGTACCTCCAAGAGACCCAGTACTTC
clone_size: few; v_call: TRBV30; j_call: TRBJ2-7; d_call: -; cdr3_aa: CAWEGGYEQYF; cdr3_nt: TGTGCCTGGGAGGGTGGATACGAGCAGTACTTC
clone_size: few; v_call: TRBV27; j_call: TRBJ1-2; d_call: -; cdr3_aa: CASSSSPSTAPGTF; cdr3_nt: TGTGCCAGCAGTTCCTCCCCCTCGACGGCCCCGGGCACCTTC
clone_size: -; v_call: TRBV15; j_call: TRBJ1-1; d_call: TRBD1; cdr3_aa: CATSGNRGDTEAFF; cdr3_nt: TGTGCCACCAGCGGAAACAGGGGGGACACTGAAGCTTTCTTT
clone_size: -; v_call: TRBV10-3; j_call: TRBJ2-4; d_call: -; cdr3_aa: CAISESTGINIQYF; cdr3_nt: TGTGCCATCAGTGAGTCTACAGGGATAAACATTCAGTACTTC
clone_size: few; v_call: TRBV29-1; j_call: TRBJ2-3; d_call: TRBD2; cdr3_aa: CSVERGVGTDTQYF; cdr3_nt: TGCAGCGTTGAACGGGGGGTTGGCACAGATACGCAGTATTTT
clone_size: few; v_call: TRBV5-1; j_call: TRBJ2-5; d_call: TRBD1; cdr3_aa: CASSPSGQRETQYF; cdr3_nt: TGCGCCAGCAGCCCTTCGGGACAGCGGGAGACCCAGTACTTC
clone_size: -; v_call: TRBV5-5; j_call: TRBJ1-6; d_call: -; cdr3_aa: CASSSRTQGRVLHF; cdr3_nt: TGTGCCAGCAGCTCACGGACACAGGGACGGGTCCTCCACTTT
clone_size: -; v_call: TRBV5-1; j_call: TRBJ2-3; d_call: -; cdr3_aa: CASSLSNPGAADTQYF; cdr3_nt: TGCGCCAGCAGCTTGTCGAATCCGGGGGCGGCAGATACGCAGTATTTT
clone_size: -; v_call: TRBV15; j_call: TRBJ1-6; d_call: TRBD1; cdr3_aa: CATSWGQSYNSPLHF; cdr3_nt: TGTGCCACCAGCTGGGGACAGAGCTACAATTCACCCCTCCACTTT
clone_size: -; v_call: TRBV7-3; j_call: TRBJ2-5; d_call: TRBD2; cdr3_aa: CASSLYGGAEETQYF; cdr3_nt: TGTGCCAGCAGCCTTTACGGGGGGGCCGAGGAGACCCAGTACTTC
clone_size: -; v_call: TRBV27; j_call: TRBJ2-7; d_call: TRBD2; cdr3_aa: CASSLRSGGVEEQYF; cdr3_nt: TGTGCCAGCAGTTTACGCAGCGGGGGGGTGGAAGAGCAGTACTTC
clone_size: -; v_call: TRBV25-1; j_call: TRBJ2-7; d_call: -; cdr3_aa: CASSEDPYEQYF; cdr3_nt: TGTGCCAGCAGTGAAGATCCCTACGAGCAGTACTTC
clone_size: -; v_call: TRBV30; j_call: TRBJ2-2; d_call: -; cdr3_aa: CAWSVAPPGELFF; cdr3_nt: TGTGCCTGGAGTGTAGCCCCTCCCGGGGAGCTGTTTTTT
clone_size: few; v_call: TRBV29-1; j_call: TRBJ2-5; d_call: -; cdr3_aa: CSAGHFAAETQYF; cdr3_nt: TGCAGCGCAGGACACTTTGCGGCAGAGACCCAGTACTTC
clone_size: -; v_call: TRBV5-6; j_call: TRBJ2-7; d_call: -; cdr3_aa: CASSPVGRREQYF; cdr3_nt: TGTGCCAGCAGCCCGGTTGGGCGACGCGAGCAGTACTTC
clone_size: -; v_call: TRBV30; j_call: TRBJ1-1; d_call: -; cdr3_aa: CAWSLLLSTGPEAFF; cdr3_nt: TGTGCCTGGAGTCTATTATTAAGTACCGGCCCTGAAGCTTTCTTT
clone_size: -; v_call: TRBV2; j_call: TRBJ2-6; d_call: -; cdr3_aa: CASSGSGANVLTF; cdr3_nt: TGTGCCAGCAGTGGATCTGGGGCCAACGTCCTGACTTTC
clone_size: -; v_call: TRBV6-1; j_call: TRBJ1-2; d_call: -; cdr3_aa: CASSEADGLYGYTF; cdr3_nt: TGTGCCAGCAGTGAAGCGGACGGACTATATGGCTACACCTTC
clone_size: once; v_call: TRBV2; j_call: TRBJ2-7; d_call: -; cdr3_aa: CASSVGEGQYF; cdr3_nt: TGTGCCAGCAGTGTAGGCGAGGGGCAGTACTTC
clone_size: -; v_call: TRBV6-5; j_call: TRBJ2-2; d_call: -; cdr3_aa: CASSSGIYTGELFF; cdr3_nt: TGTGCCAGCAGTTCGGGCATTTACACCGGGGAGCTGTTTTTT
clone_size: -; v_call: TRBV30; j_call: TRBJ1-5; d_call: -; cdr3_aa: CAWSLVPNQPQHF; cdr3_nt: TGTGCCTGGAGTCTCGTCCCCAATCAGCCCCAGCATTTT
clone_size: -; v_call: TRBV30; j_call: TRBJ1-5; d_call: -; cdr3_aa: CAWSGQQNQPQHF; cdr3_nt: TGTGCCTGGAGTGGACAACAGAATCAGCCCCAGCATTTT
clone_size: -; v_call: TRBV20-1; j_call: TRBJ2-5; d_call: -; cdr3_aa: CSARGGGSQYF; cdr3_nt: TGCAGTGCTAGAGGTGGGGGTAGCCAGTACTTC
clone_size: -; v_call: TRBV7-2; j_call: TRBJ2-5; d_call: -; cdr3_aa: CASSLGAQYF; cdr3_nt: TGTGCCAGCAGCTTAGGAGCCCAGTACTTC
clone_size: -; v_call: TRBV5-1; j_call: TRBJ2-3; d_call: -; cdr3_aa: CASSQTGTSTDTQYF; cdr3_nt: TGCGCCAGCAGCCAGACAGGAACTAGCACAGATACGCAGTATTTT
clone_size: once; v_call: TRBV9; j_call: TRBJ1-5; d_call: -; cdr3_aa: CASSVGQFNQPQHF; cdr3_nt: TGTGCCAGCAGCGTTGGGCAGTTCAATCAGCCCCAGCATTTT
clone_size: -; v_call: TRBV30; j_call: TRBJ1-4; d_call: -; cdr3_aa: CASSLAEKLFF; cdr3_nt: TGTGCCTCCTCACTGGCTGAAAAACTGTTTTTT
clone_size: -; v_call: TRBV18; j_call: TRBJ2-5; d_call: -; cdr3_aa: CASSPPGRETQYF; cdr3_nt: TGTGCCAGCTCACCGCCAGGTCGAGAGACCCAGTACTTC
clone_size: -; v_call: TRBV13; j_call: TRBJ2-5; d_call: TRBD1; cdr3_aa: CASRTTGETQYF; cdr3_nt: TGTGCCAGCAGAACGACAGGGGAGACCCAGTACTTC
clone_size: -; v_call: TRBV6-1; j_call: TRBJ2-3; d_call: TRBD2; cdr3_aa: CASSALAGGKSDTQYF; cdr3_nt: TGTGCCAGCAGTGCCTTAGCGGGGGGGAAGTCAGATACGCAGTATTTT
clone_size: -; v_call: TRBV29-1; j_call: TRBJ2-3; d_call: -; cdr3_aa: CSVATGTDTQYF; cdr3_nt: TGCAGCGTAGCTACAGGGACAGATACGCAGTATTTT
clone_size: -; v_call: TRBV7-9; j_call: TRBJ1-4; d_call: -; cdr3_aa: CASSLAAESNEKLFF; cdr3_nt: TGTGCCAGCAGCTTAGCGGCGGAATCTAATGAAAAACTGTTTTTT
clone_size: -; v_call: TRBV6-1; j_call: TRBJ2-3; d_call: TRBD2; cdr3_aa: CASSEPGLAGGRTDTQYF; cdr3_nt: TGTGCCAGCAGTGAACCGGGACTAGCGGGGGGGCGGACAGATACGCAGTATTTT
clone_size: -; v_call: TRBV5-1; j_call: TRBJ2-3; d_call: -; cdr3_aa: CASSLSTDTQYF; cdr3_nt: TGCGCCAGCAGCTTGAGCACAGATACGCAGTATTTT
clone_size: -; v_call: TRBV4-1; j_call: TRBJ1-1; d_call: TRBD1; cdr3_aa: CASSQGGQGNTEAFF; cdr3_nt: TGCGCCAGCAGCCAAGGGGGACAGGGGAACACTGAAGCTTTCTTT
clone_size: -; v_call: TRBV6-6; j_call: TRBJ1-2; d_call: -; cdr3_aa: CASSVTGLYGYTF; cdr3_nt: TGTGCCAGCAGCGTCACAGGGCTCTATGGCTACACCTTC
clone_size: few; v_call: TRBV23-1; j_call: TRBJ2-7; d_call: -; cdr3_aa: CASSQKEGVGYEQYF; cdr3_nt: TGCGCCAGCAGTCAAAAGGAGGGGGTTGGCTACGAGCAGTACTTC
clone_size: -; v_call: TRBV30; j_call: TRBJ2-3; d_call: -; cdr3_aa: CAWSAGDTDTQYF; cdr3_nt: TGTGCCTGGAGTGCTGGGGACACAGATACGCAGTATTTT
clone_size: few; v_call: TRBV4-3; j_call: TRBJ2-3; d_call: TRBD2; cdr3_aa: CASSQLAGGPGTDTQYF; cdr3_nt: TGCGCCAGCAGCCAACTAGCGGGGGGGCCCGGCACAGATACGCAGTATTTT
clone_size: -; v_call: TRBV19; j_call: TRBJ2-7; d_call: -; cdr3_aa: CASADGLESSYEQYF; cdr3_nt: TGTGCCAGCGCAGACGGGTTGGAAAGCTCCTACGAGCAGTACTTC
clone_size: -; v_call: TRBV7-2; j_call: TRBJ2-7; d_call: TRBD1; cdr3_aa: CASSPQGAGEQYF; cdr3_nt: TGTGCCAGCAGCCCCCAGGGGGCAGGCGAGCAGTACTTC
clone_size: -; v_call: TRBV20-1; j_call: TRBJ1-2; d_call: TRBD1; cdr3_aa: CSPKGAWGYTF; cdr3_nt: TGCAGTCCTAAGGGGGCCTGGGGCTACACCTTC
clone_size: -; v_call: TRBV6-1; j_call: TRBJ2-1; d_call: -; cdr3_aa: CASFSEYRGYEQFF; cdr3_nt: TGTGCCAGTTTCAGCGAATACCGGGGGTATGAGCAGTTCTTC
clone_size: -; v_call: TRBV27; j_call: TRBJ2-5; d_call: -; cdr3_aa: CASRTFGLGQETQYF; cdr3_nt: TGTGCCAGCAGAACCTTCGGGCTGGGGCAAGAGACCCAGTACTTC
clone_size: -; v_call: TRBV29-1; j_call: TRBJ1-1; d_call: -; cdr3_aa: CSVEGRQRPIAFF; cdr3_nt: TGCAGCGTTGAAGGGAGACAGCGCCCTATCGCTTTCTTT
clone_size: few; v_call: TRBV19; j_call: TRBJ1-4; d_call: -; cdr3_aa: CASSIAGGGKLFF; cdr3_nt: TGTGCCAGTAGTATAGCCGGGGGCGGAAAACTGTTTTTT